This T cell receptor beta chain is drawn from a study of blood T cell repertoires in COVID-19. Across the study: Sites in the United States, Italy and Spain provided acute and convalescent COVID-19 samples. T cells, B-cell-depleted T cells, or PBMCs provided the cDNA or gDNA that served as material.

In the source study's methods: The authors estimated nucleated cell counts from reference gene primer amplification. Profiling relied on immunoSEQ multiplex PCR, and the TCRdb table lists in-frame clones only, not all of them. The V and J calls and clone size were taken over from that table, and D and trimming were inferred from the DNA. Among 75,000 to 95,000 clones listed, more than 85% were seen once. The CDR3 spans 14 residues. Trimming took off 0 bases at V and 12 bases at J, with 14 bases between the two ends. Germline assignment: CDR1 LGHNA and CDR2 YSLEER. The sequencing input was peripheral blood. This TCR came from a man in his 60s with acute or convalescent COVID-19. The chain has TRBV4-3 and TRBJ1-4; no clear D gene. CDR3 region: CASSQDGAPRELFF. Written as DNA, the CDR3 is TGCGCCAGCAGCCAAGATGGAGCCCCACGAGAACTGTTTTTT.